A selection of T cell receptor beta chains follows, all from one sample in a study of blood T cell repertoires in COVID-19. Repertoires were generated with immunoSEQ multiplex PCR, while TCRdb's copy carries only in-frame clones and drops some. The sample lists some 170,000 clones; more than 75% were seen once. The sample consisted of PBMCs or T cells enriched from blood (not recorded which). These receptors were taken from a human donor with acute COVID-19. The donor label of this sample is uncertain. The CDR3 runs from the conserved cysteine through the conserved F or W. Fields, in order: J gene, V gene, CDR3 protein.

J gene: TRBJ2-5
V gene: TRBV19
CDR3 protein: CASGQGQETQYF

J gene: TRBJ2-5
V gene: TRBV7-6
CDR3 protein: CATEGETQYF

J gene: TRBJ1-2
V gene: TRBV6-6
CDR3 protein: CASSSRDNYGYTF

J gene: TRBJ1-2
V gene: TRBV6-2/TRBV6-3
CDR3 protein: CASSLQGALNGYTF

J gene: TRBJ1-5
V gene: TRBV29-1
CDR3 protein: CSVEVGSNQPQHF

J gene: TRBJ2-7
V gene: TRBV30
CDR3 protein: CAWSNTGNEQYF

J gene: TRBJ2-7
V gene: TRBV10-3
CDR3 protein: CASRGVLSYEQYF

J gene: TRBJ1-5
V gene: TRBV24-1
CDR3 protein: CATSGYRGQPQHF

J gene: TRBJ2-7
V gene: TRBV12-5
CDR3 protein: CASGLDTYEQYF

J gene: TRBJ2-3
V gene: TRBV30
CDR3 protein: CAWGRLAGAPHDTQYF

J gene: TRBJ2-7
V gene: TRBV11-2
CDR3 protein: CASSLDRTYEQYF

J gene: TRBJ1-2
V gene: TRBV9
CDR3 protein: CASSVDRGAGYTF

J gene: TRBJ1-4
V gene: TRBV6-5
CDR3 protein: CASSYGETNEKLFF

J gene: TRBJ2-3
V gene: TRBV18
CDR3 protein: CASSPVGVSTDTQYF

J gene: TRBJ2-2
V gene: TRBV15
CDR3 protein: CATSRPNRGSTGELFF

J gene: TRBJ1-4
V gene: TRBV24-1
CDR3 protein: CATSDLGPGGNEKLFF

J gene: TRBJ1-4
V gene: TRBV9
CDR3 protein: CASRADKDEKLFF

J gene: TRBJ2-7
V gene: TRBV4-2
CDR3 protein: CASSQDRASSYEQYF

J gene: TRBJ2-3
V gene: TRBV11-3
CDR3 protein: CASSPIAQGGTQYF

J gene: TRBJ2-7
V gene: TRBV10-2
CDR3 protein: CASSESTLGGEQYF

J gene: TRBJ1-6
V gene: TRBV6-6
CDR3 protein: CASLNSGNYNSPLHF

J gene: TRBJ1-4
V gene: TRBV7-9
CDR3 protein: CASSLAILGTGNEKLFF

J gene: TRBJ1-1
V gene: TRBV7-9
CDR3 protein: CASSSDRLNTEAFF

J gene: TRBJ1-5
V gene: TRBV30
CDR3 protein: CAWSQDSNQPQHF

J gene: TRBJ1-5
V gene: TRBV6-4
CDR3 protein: CASRYPPGQGEDQPQHF

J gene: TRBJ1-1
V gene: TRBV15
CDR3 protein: CATSRDLWGQGNTEAFF

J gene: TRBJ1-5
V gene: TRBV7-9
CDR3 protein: CASSSDRADQPQHF

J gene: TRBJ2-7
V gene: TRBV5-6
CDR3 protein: CASSFRSGNSYEQYF

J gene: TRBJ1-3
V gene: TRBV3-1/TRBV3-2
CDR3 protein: CASSQGQAFSGNTIYF

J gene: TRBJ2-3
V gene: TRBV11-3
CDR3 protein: CASQGSTDTQYF

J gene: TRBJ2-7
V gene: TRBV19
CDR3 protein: CASSLKTFSYEQYF

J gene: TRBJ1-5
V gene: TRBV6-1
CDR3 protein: CASSEAPWTQGRGNQPQHF

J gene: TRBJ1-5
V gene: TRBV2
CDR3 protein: CASSDGGISNQPQHF

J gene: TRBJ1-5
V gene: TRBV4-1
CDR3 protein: CASSQAAGAYSNQPQHF

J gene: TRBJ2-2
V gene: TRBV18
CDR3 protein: CASSQGRVIGELFF

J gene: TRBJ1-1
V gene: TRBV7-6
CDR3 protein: CASSLGDRGLPEAFF

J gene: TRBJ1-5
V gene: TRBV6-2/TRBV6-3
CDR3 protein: CASSYSNSVDYSNQPQHF

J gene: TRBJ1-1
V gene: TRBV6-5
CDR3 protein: CASSLYGVNTEAFF

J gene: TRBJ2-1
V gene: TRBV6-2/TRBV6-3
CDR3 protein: CASSYEEASHNEQFF